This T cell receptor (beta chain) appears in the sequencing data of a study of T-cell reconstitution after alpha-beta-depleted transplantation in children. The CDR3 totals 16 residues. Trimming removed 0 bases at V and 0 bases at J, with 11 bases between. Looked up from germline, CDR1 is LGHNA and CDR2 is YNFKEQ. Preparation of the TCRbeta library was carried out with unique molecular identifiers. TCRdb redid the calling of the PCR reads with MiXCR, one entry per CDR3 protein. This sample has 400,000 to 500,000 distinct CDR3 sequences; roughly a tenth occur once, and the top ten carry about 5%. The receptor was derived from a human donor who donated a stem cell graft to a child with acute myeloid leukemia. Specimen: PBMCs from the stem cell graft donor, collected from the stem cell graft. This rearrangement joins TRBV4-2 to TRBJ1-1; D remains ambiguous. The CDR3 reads CASSQDYPDMNTEAFF. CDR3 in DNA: TGTGCCAGCAGCCAAGATTATCCGGATATGAACACTGAAGCTTTCTTT.